This T cell receptor (beta chain) comes out of a study of blood T cell repertoires in COVID-19. Germline loops: CDR1 SNHLY, CDR2 FYNNEI. The ends lost 7 bases at V and 4 bases at J; junction bases unmatched: 7. The CDR3 contains 16 residues. Original data processing: Using reference gene primer amplification, nucleated cell counts were estimated. Sequencing used immunoSEQ multiplex PCR; TCRdb keeps in-frame clones, though not all of them. V, J and clone size derive from that table, while D and trimming were established from the DNA sequence. Counted here are around 95,000 clones, roughly 87% occurring once; the ten biggest clones make up approximately 7.3%.

This clonotype was obtained from a man aged 30 to 45 in a cohort sampled during active COVID-19. Sequencing was carried out using peripheral blood. The rearrangement links TRBV2 to TRBJ2-1; the match to TRBD2 covers 13 bases. The CDR3 coding sequence is TGTGCCAGCACGCGACTAGCGGGGGGCCGGTACAATGAGCAGTTCTTC. The encoded protein is CASTRLAGGRYNEQFF.